This TCR beta chain was recovered during a study of blood T cell repertoires in COVID-19. The overall study: The United States, Italy and Spain supplied acute and convalescent COVID-19 samples. PBMCs, B-cell-depleted T cells, or T cells provided the cDNA or gDNA that made up the material.

Unmatched junction bases numbered 11, after V lost 5 bases and J lost 8 bases. From germline, CDR1 is SGHTA and CDR2 FQGTGA. The CDR3 totals 14 residues. Per the original methods: Estimated nucleated cell counts came from reference gene primer amplification. Measured with immunoSEQ multiplex PCR; TCRdb has only the in-frame clones, and not every one. The DNA gave D and trimming, while V, J and clone size come from that table. This sample has 85,000 to 130,000 clones; 70% to 85% occur once, and the top ten carry more than 3%. J is TRBJ1-2 and V is TRBV7-3; 7 bases are shared with TRBD1. This TCR derives from an elderly woman with active or convalescent COVID-19. The sample was peripheral blood. The CDR3 region is CASSPAGGEGGYTF. In DNA, the CDR3 is TGTGCCAGCAGCCCAGCAGGGGGTGAGGGCGGCTACACCTTC.